This TCR beta chain was identified in a study of shared clonotypes between healthy human individuals. Researchers ran the assay at a deep level. Clones were sequenced by immunoSEQ multiplex PCR, and TCRdb holds only the in-frame ones, with some missing. The table has about 1 million clones, around 74% seen once. CDR3 length: 15 amino acids. With V trimmed by 5 bases and J by 1 base, 3 bases remained unmatched. The V gene's germline CDR1 is SEHNR and CDR2 FQNEAQ (reference sequence). Whole-study findings and limits: Sharing across four donors was seen in around 5% of naive CD4 clonotypes.

In this sample, this clone turned up a few times. No antigen is known for it. Memory CD4+ cells were the fraction left after CD45RA+ naive selection. This receptor was taken from a man between 18 and 29 years old in good health. Source material: memory CD4+ T cells sorted from blood. Subset noted: CD45RA-negative fraction. The chain joins TRBV7-9 to TRBJ2-4; 9 nucleotides match TRBD2. CDR3 sequence reads: CASSASGGAKNIQYF. The CDR3 bases are TGTGCCAGCAGCGCCAGCGGGGGGGCCAAAAACATTCAGTACTTC.